The present TCR beta chain was sequenced within a study of CD8 T cells in ankylosing spondylitis. Whole-study findings and limits: There was a TCR beta motif, made of eight highly homologous variants, that appeared characteristic of ankylosing spondylitis blood.

One entry per CDR3 protein results from TCRdb running MiXCR on the 5' RACE reads. The table shows about 90,000 distinct CDR3 sequences, with just under 9% occurring only once. With termini counted, the CDR3 has 15 amino acids. The germline V gene encodes CDR1 SGHVS and CDR2 FNYEAQ. This clonotype was seen only once. Its specificity is unknown. The limits of the CDR3 on the DNA are not certain, so only TCRdb's listed CDR3 is given. The receptor comes from a male donor with ankylosing spondylitis. The genes are TRBV7-6 and TRBJ2-6. The sequenced sample was blood, either unsorted or a sorted T cell fraction (not recorded which). The CDR3 region is CASSLWGSGANVLNF.